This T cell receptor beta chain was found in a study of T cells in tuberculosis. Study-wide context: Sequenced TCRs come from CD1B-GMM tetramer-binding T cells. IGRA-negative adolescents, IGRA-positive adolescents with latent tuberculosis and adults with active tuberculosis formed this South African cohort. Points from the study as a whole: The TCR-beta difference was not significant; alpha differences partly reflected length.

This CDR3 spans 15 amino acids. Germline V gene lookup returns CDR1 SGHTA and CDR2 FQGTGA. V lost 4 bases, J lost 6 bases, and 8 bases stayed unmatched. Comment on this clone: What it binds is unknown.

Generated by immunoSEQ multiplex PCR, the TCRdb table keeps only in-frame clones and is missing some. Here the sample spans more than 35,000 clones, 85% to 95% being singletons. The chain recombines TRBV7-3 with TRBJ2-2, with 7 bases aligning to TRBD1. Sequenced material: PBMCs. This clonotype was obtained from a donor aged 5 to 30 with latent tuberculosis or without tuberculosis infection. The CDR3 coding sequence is TGTGCCAGCAGCTCCACGCCCACAGGGGCCGGGGAGCTGTTTTTT. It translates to CASSSTPTGAGELFF.